This T cell receptor beta chain came from a study of beta chain features in type 1 diabetes. Study-level information: Examination of sorted cells across all samples involved around 98 million cells.

Study-wide findings and caveats: Among patients with Type 1 diabetes, TCRB CDR3s were moderately but significantly shorter in every one of the four CD4+ subsets.

Isolated RNA was reverse transcribed in full, so expressed TCRB transcripts were sequenced. An average roughly 3.6 million reads came from naive, central memory and regulatory T cell samples. TCRdb's copy holds only in-frame clones and misses some; the assay was immunoSEQ multiplex PCR. The repertoire consists of hundreds of thousands of clones, with roughly a sixth occurring once and the leading ten covering about 0.097%. Comments on this clone: Its specificity is unknown.

Specimen: naive CD4+ T cells from blood. The clonotype comes from a man younger than 35 in good health.

The CDR3 sequence is CASSLGVRGSTTYEQYF. As DNA, the CDR3 is TGTGCCAGCAGCTTAGGGGTTCGGGGGTCAACGACCTACGAGCAGTACTTC. The V call is TRBV7-6, the J call TRBJ2-7, with a tentative D call TRBD2 (6 bases). Germline V gene data show CDR1 as SGHVS and CDR2 as FNYEAQ. With 1 base removed from V and 2 bases from J, the gap between germline ends came to 18 bases. This CDR3 region has 17 residues.